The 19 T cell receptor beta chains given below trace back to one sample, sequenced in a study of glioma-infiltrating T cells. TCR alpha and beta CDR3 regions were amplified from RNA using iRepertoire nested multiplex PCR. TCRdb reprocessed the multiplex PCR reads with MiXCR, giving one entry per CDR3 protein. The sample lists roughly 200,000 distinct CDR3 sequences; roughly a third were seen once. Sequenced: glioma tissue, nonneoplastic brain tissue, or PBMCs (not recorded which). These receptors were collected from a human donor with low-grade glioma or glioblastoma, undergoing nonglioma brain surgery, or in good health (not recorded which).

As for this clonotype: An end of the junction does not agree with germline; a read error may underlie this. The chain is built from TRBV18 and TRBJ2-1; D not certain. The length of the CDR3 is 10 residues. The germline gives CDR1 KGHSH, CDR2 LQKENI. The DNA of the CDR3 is TGTGCCAGCTCATCTGGTGAGCAGTCCTTC. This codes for CASSSGEQSF.

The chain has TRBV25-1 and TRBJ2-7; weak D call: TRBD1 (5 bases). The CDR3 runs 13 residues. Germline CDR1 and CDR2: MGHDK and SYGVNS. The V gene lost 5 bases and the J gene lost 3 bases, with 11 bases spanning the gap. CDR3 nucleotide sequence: TGTGCCAGCAGTTTTGTGCAGGGCTACGAGCAGTACTTC. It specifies CASSFVQGYEQYF.

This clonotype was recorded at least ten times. The CDR3 reads CASSIDQGNQPQHF. The CDR3 DNA is TGTGCCAGTAGTATAGATCAGGGAAATCAGCCCCAGCATTTT. This chain connects TRBV19 to TRBJ1-5; maybe TRBD1 (5 bases). CDR3 length equals 14 residues. With 0 bases removed from V and 4 bases from J, the gap between germline ends came to 7 bases. CDR1 is LNHDA, CDR2 SQIVND, per germline (reference sequence).

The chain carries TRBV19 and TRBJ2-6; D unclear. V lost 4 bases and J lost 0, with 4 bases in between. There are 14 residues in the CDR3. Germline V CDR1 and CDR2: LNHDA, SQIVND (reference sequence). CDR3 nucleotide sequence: TGTGCCAGTAGTAGGAGCTCTGGGGCCAACGTCCTGACTTTC. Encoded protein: CASSRSSGANVLTF.

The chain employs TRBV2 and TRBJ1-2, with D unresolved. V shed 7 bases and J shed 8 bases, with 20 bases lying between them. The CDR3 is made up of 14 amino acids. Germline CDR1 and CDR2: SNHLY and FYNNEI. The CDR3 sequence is CASKKDGPLGGYTF. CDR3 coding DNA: TGTGCCAGCAAGAAGGACGGACCGCTGGGAGGCTACACCTTC.

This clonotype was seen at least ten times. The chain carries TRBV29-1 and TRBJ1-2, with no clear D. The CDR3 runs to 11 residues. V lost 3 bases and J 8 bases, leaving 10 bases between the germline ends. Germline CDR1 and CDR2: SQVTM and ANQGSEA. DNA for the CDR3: TGCAGCGTTGAGATTGGGGAAGGCTACACCTTC. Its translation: CSVEIGEGYTF.

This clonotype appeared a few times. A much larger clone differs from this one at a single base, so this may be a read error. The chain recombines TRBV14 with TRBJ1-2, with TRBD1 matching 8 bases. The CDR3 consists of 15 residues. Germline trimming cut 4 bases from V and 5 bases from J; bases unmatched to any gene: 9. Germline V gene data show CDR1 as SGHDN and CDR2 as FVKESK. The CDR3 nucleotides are TGTGCCAGCAGCCGAGCGGGACAGGCTTGGTATGGCTACACCTTC. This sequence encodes CASSRAGQAWYGYTF.

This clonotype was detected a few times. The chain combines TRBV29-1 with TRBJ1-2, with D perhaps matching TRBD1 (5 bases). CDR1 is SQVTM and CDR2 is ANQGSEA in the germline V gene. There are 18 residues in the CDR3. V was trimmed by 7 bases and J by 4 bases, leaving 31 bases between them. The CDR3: CSALTQIKPGIGAYGYTF. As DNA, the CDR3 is TGCAGCGCCCTCACCCAAATAAAGCCAGGGATAGGGGCCTATGGCTACACCTTC.

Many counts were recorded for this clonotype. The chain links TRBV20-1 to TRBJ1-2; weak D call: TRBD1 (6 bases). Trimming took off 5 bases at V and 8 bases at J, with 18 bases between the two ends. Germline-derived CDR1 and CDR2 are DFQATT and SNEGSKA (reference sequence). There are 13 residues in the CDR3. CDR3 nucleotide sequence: TGCAGTGCTGGAACCGGGGGGCTAGGAGGCTACACCTTC. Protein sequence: CSAGTGGLGGYTF.

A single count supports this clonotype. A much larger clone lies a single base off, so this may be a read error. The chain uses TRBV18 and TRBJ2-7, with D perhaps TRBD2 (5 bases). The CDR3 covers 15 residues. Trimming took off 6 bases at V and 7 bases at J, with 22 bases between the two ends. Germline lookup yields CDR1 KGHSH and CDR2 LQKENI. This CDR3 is CASSPGRYQNEEQYF. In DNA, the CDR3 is TGTGCCAGCTCGCCGGGAAGATACCAAAACGAGGAGCAGTACTTC.

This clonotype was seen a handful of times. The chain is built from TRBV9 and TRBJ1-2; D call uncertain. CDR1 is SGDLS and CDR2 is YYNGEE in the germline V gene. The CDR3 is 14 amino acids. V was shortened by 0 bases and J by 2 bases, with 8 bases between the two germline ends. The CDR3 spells CASSVGGGNYGYTF. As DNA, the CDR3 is TGTGCCAGCAGCGTAGGAGGCGGCAACTATGGCTACACCTTC.

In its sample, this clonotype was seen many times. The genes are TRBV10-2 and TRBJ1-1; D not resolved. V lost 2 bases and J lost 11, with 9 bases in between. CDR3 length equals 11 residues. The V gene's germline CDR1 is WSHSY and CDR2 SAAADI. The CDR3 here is CASSEGAPAFF. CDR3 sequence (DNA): TGCGCCAGCAGTGAGGGTGCCCCGGCTTTCTTT.

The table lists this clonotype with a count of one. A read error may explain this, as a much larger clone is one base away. This CDR3 is CASSSISGRVYEQYF. The CDR3 coding sequence is TGTGCCAGCAGCTCCATAAGCGGGAGGGTCTACGAGCAGTACTTC. J is TRBJ2-7 and V is TRBV7-2, with 10 positions matching TRBD2. With 4 bases clipped from V and 3 bases from J, the junction kept 6 bases outside the gene matches. CDR3 length: 15 residues. CDR1 is SGHTA and CDR2 is FQGNSA in the germline V gene.

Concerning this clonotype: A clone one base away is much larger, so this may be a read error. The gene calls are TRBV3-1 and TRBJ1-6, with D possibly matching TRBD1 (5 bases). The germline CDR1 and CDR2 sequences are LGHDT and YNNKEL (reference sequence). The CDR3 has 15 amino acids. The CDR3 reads CASRQGAGIDSPLHF. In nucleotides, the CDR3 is TGTGCCAGCAGACAAGGGGCAGGGATAGATTCACCCCTCCACTTT.

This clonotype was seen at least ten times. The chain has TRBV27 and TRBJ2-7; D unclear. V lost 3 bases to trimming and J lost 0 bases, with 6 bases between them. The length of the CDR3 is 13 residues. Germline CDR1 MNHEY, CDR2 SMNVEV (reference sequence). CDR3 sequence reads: CASSLKSSYEQYF. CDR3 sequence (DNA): TGTGCCAGCAGTTTGAAATCCTCCTACGAGCAGTACTTC.

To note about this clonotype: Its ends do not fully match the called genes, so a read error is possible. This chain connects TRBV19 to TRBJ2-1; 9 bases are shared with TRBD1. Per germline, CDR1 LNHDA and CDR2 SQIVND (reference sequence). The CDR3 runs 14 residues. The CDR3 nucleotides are TGTGCCAGTAGTACTCTACAGGGGGCGAGTGAGCAGCTCTTC. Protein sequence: CASSTLQGASEQLF.

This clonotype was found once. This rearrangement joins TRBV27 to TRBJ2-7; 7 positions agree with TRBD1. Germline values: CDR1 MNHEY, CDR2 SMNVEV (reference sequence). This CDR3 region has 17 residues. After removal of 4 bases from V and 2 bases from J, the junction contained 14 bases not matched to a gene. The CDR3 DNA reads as TGTGCCAGCAGTTCTCCTCTCGCCGGGACAGAGGCCTACGAGCAGTACTTC. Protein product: CASSSPLAGTEAYEQYF.

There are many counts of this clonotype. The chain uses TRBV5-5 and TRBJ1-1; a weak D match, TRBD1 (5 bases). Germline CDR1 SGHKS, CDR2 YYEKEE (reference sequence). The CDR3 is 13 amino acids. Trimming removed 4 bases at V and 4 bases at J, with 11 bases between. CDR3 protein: CASSVGASTEAFF. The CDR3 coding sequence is TGTGCCAGCAGCGTCGGGGCCAGCACTGAAGCTTTCTTT.

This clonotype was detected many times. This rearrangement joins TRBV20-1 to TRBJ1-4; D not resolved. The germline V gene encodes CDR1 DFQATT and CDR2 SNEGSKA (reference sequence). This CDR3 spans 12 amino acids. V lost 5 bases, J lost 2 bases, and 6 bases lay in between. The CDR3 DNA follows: TGCAGTGCTGCTTACACTAATGAAAAACTGTTTTTT. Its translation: CSAAYTNEKLFF.